The text below deals with one T cell receptor (beta chain). Its antigen is not known. TCRdb passed the reads through MiXCR, listing each CDR3 protein once. This table has about 69,000 distinct CDR3 sequences, 28% appearing once. The data were taken from a study of T cell repertoires in cytomegalovirus infection. On the study more broadly: TCR beta signatures that were public indicated CMV infection and matching HLA type.

V was clipped by 2 bases and J by 0 bases, with 17 bases between them. The CDR3 has 18 amino acids. The specimen was CD8+ T cells from cultured PBMCs, collected from culture after CMV antigen stimulation. J is TRBJ1-5 and V is TRBV12-3 or TRBV12-4; D is undetermined. This clonotype was sampled from a human donor in good health (CMV status not recorded). Some clones in this sample may be carry-over from other donors' samples. In nucleotides, the CDR3 is TGTGCCAGCAGTTTAAGGCCAGACTTAAGGAATAGCAATCAGCCCCAGCATTTT. This codes for CASSLRPDLRNSNQPQHF.